These T cell receptor beta chains were read from a single sample in a study of spatial heterogeneity in lung cancer. Via MiXCR, TCRdb re-called the 5' RACE reads, giving one row per CDR3 protein. The sample shows around 400 distinct CDR3 sequences, 20% to 25% of them seen only once. The input for sequencing was normal lung tissue next to the tumor, taken at surgery. All receptors come from a male donor with early-stage non-small cell lung cancer. Both conserved end residues are part of each CDR3. A D gene is named only where the DNA matches it firmly. The size of a clone is reported for some rows only, either as once, few or many, or as a class for expanded clones.

CDR3 protein	CDR3 DNA	clone size	J gene	V gene	D gene
CASSQTAYEQYF	TGTGCCAGCAGCCAGACGGCCTACGAGCAGTACTTC	few	TRBJ2-7	TRBV6-2/TRBV6-3	-
CASSTLGGAGANVLTF	TGTGCCAGCAGCACCCTCGGGGGCGCTGGGGCCAACGTCCTGACTTTC	-	TRBJ2-6	TRBV5-4	-
CASSLQRFTEAFF	TGTGCCAGCAGCCTACAGAGGTTCACTGAAGCTTTCTTT	large	TRBJ1-1	TRBV13	-
CASRGDGSKNIQYF	TGTGCCAGCAGAGGGGACGGCTCCAAAAACATTCAGTACTTC	few	TRBJ2-4	TRBV7-8	-
CASRPTDYNEQFF	TGTGCCAGCAGGCCTACAGATTACAATGAGCAGTTCTTC	large	TRBJ2-1	TRBV7-2	-
CASSYRVGTIVSNQPQHF	TGTGCCAGCAGTTACAGGGTGGGCACCATCGTAAGCAATCAGCCCCAGCATTTT	large	TRBJ1-5	TRBV6-2/TRBV6-3	-
CASSPGQKTTGELFF	TGTGCCAGCAGTCCGGGACAAAAAACAACCGGGGAGCTGTTTTTT	large	TRBJ2-2	TRBV12-3/TRBV12-4	-
CASSLGLAEYNEQFF	TGTGCCAGCAGCTTAGGGCTAGCGGAGTACAATGAGCAGTTCTTC	-	TRBJ2-1	TRBV13	TRBD2
CASSPPKTGQGETQYF	TGTGCCAGCTCACCACCGAAAACAGGTCAAGGAGAGACCCAGTACTTC	-	TRBJ2-5	TRBV18	-
CSARDTVAYNEQFF	TGCAGTGCTAGAGATACGGTGGCTTACAATGAGCAGTTCTTC	-	TRBJ2-1	TRBV20-1	-
CASTSQGTSYGYTF	TGTGCCAGTACTTCACAGGGGACCTCCTATGGCTACACCTTC	large	TRBJ1-2	TRBV19	TRBD1
CASIERDRGADTQYF	TGTGCCAGCATCGAGCGGGACAGGGGGGCAGATACGCAGTATTTT	medium-sized	TRBJ2-3	TRBV28	TRBD1
CASSLNRQDSGYTF	TGCGCCAGCAGCTTGAATAGACAGGACTCTGGCTACACCTTC	medium-sized	TRBJ1-2	TRBV5-1	-
CASSLVRGSNEQFF	TGCGCCAGCAGCTTGGTTCGGGGGAGCAATGAGCAGTTCTTC	few	TRBJ2-1	TRBV5-1	-
CASSFQGLGTGELFF	TGTGCCAGCAGCTTCCAGGGTTTGGGCACCGGGGAGCTGTTTTTT	few	TRBJ2-2	TRBV7-9	-
CASSIRQGARAFSGANVLTF	TGTGCCAGCAGCATCCGACAGGGGGCCCGGGCCTTCTCTGGGGCCAACGTCCTGACTTTC	large	TRBJ2-6	TRBV7-2	TRBD1
CASRLGDGPQHF	TGTGCCAGCAGACTAGGGGACGGGCCCCAGCATTTT	few	TRBJ1-5	TRBV28	-
CAISERASGANVLTF	TGTGCCATCAGTGAACGGGCCTCTGGGGCCAACGTCCTGACTTTC	many	TRBJ2-6	TRBV10-3	-
CASSGRLAGGLSGTDTQYF	TGTGCCAGCAGTGGCCGACTAGCGGGGGGGCTATCGGGCACAGATACGCAGTATTTT	large	TRBJ2-3	TRBV6-1	TRBD2
CASSLDSNEQFF	TGTGCCAGCAGTTTGGACAGCAATGAGCAGTTCTTC	few	TRBJ2-1	TRBV6-2/TRBV6-3	-